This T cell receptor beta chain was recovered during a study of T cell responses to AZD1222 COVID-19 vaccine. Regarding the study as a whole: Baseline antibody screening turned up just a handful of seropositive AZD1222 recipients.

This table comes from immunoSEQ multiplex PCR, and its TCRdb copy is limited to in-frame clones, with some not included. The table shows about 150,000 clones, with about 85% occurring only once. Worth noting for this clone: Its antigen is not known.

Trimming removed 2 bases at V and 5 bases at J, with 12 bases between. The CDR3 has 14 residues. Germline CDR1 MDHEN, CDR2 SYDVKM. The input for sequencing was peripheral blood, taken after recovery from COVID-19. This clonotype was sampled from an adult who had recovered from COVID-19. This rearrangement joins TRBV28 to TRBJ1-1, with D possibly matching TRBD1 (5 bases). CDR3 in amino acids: CASSLGSGRTEAFF. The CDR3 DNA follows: TGTGCCAGCAGTTTAGGGTCAGGGAGGACTGAAGCTTTCTTT.